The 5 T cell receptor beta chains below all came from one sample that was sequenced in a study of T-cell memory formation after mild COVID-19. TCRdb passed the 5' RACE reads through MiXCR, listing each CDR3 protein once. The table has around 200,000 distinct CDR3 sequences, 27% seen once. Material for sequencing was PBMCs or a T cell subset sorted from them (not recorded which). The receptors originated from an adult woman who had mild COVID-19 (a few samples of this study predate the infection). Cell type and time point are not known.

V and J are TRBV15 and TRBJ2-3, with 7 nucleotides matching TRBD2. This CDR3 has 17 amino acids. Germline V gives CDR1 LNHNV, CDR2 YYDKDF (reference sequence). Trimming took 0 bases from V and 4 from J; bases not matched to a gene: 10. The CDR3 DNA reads TGTGCCACCAGCAGAGATCACTTGCGGGGGTCCGCAGATACGCAGTATTTT. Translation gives CATSRDHLRGSADTQYF. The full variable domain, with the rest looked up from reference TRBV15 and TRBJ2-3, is DAMVIQNPRYQVTQFGKPVTLSCSQTLNHNVMYWYQQKSSQAPKLLFHYYDKDFNNEADTPDNFQSRRPNTSFCFLDIRSPGLGDTAMYLCATSRDHLRGSADTQYFGPGTRLTVL.

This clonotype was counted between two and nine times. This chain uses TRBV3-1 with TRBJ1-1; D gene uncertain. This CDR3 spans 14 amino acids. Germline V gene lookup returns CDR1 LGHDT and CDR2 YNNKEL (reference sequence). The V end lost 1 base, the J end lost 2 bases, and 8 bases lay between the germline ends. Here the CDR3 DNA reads TGTGCCAGCAGCCAAGTGCCGGGAAACACTGAAGCTTTCTTT. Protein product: CASSQVPGNTEAFF. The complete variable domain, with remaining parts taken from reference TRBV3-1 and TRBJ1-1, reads DTAVSQTPKYLVTQMGNDKSIKCEQNLGHDTMYWYKQDSKKFLKIMFSYNNKELIINETVPNRFSPKSPDKAHLNLHINSLELGDSAVYFCASSQVPGNTEAFFGQGTRLTVV.

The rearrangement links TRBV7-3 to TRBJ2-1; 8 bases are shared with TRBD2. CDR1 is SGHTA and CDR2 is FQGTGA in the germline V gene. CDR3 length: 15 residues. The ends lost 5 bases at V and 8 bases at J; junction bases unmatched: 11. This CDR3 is CASSPPGTRYHEQFF. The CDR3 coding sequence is TGTGCCAGCAGCCCACCCGGGACTAGGTATCATGAGCAGTTCTTC.

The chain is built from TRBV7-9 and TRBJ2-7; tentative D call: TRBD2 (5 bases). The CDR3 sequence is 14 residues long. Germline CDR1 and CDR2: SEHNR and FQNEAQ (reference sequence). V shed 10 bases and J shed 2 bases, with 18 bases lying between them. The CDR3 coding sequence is TGTGCCACGTCCCAGGACTTGCAACCCTACGAGCAGTACTTC. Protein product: CATSQDLQPYEQYF.

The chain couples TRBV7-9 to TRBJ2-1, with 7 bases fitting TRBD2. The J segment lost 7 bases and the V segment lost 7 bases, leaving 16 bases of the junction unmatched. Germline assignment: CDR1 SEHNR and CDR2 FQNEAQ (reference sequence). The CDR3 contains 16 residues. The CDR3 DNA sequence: TGTGCCAGCATCCTATCGGGGGGAGATCCTAGAAATGAGCAGTTCTTC. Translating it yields CASILSGGDPRNEQFF.